A selection of T cell receptor beta chains follows, all from one sample in a study of shared clonotypes between healthy human individuals. Using immunoSEQ multiplex PCR, the repertoire was profiled, and TCRdb retains in-frame clones only, with some absent. The sample contains over 1.4 million clones, roughly 95% of which appear only once. The material sequenced was naive CD4+ T cells sorted from blood. These receptors were obtained from a man aged 25 to 45 in good health. The CDR3 runs from the conserved cysteine through the conserved F or W. The D gene is left open where the match is weak. Clone size is stated in some rows and not others, as once, few, many or a class when expanded.

len	v_gene	j_gene	d_gene	abundance	CDR3aa	CDR3nt
13	TRBV11-2	TRBJ2-1	-	-	CASSLLLGTRWFF	TGTGCCAGCAGCTTATTGCTAGGGACCAGGTGGTTCTTC
15	TRBV5-1	TRBJ2-1	-	-	CASSLEGNSYNEQFF	TGCGCCAGCAGCTTGGAGGGGAATTCTTACAATGAGCAGTTCTTC
14	TRBV7-6	TRBJ2-7	TRBD1	few	CASSRGQGGYEQYF	TGTGCCAGCAGCCGAGGACAGGGGGGATACGAGCAGTACTTC
14	TRBV5-1	TRBJ2-7	TRBD1	-	CASSRGQNSYEQYF	TGCGCCAGCAGCAGGGGACAGAACTCCTACGAGCAGTACTTC
19	TRBV11-2	TRBJ2-1	TRBD2	-	CASSLEGWSSGSKENEQFF	TGTGCCAGCAGCTTAGAGGGCTGGAGTAGCGGGAGCAAGGAGAATGAGCAGTTCTTC
15	TRBV11-3	TRBJ2-1	TRBD2	-	CASSRGLAGNNEQFF	TGTGCCAGCAGCCGGGGACTAGCGGGAAACAATGAGCAGTTCTTC
17	TRBV11-1	TRBJ1-2	-	once	CASSLEPRTDLNYGYTF	TGTGCCAGCAGCTTAGAGCCCCGAACAGATCTAAACTATGGCTACACCTTC
14	TRBV28	TRBJ1-1	TRBD1	-	CASSLPSGGTEAFF	TGTGCCAGCAGTTTGCCCTCAGGGGGCACTGAAGCTTTCTTT
15	TRBV6-4	TRBJ2-2	-	-	CASSVGSGNTGELFF	TGTGCCAGCAGTGTAGGTAGCGGGAACACCGGGGAGCTGTTTTTT
13	TRBV27	TRBJ2-7	TRBD1	-	CASRGQDSYEQYF	TGTGCCAGCAGGGGACAGGACTCCTACGAGCAGTACTTC
16	TRBV6-5	TRBJ1-1	TRBD1	-	CASSYARTGWWTEAFF	TGTGCCAGCAGTTACGCCAGGACAGGGTGGTGGACTGAAGCTTTCTTT
21	TRBV27	TRBJ2-7	TRBD1	-	CASSLFYVRRETGTGSYEQYF	TGTGCCAGCAGTTTATTTTACGTCCGACGCGAGACCGGGACAGGCTCCTACGAGCAGTACTTC
17	TRBV4-3	TRBJ2-7	-	-	CASSPSRSRAERYEQYF	TGCGCCAGCAGCCCCTCGAGGTCCAGGGCCGAGCGGTACGAGCAGTACTTC
14	TRBV5-6	TRBJ1-2	-	-	CASSLPGLRYGYTF	TGTGCCAGCAGCTTGCCGGGGCTTAGGTATGGCTACACCTTC
16	TRBV29-1	TRBJ1-1	TRBD1	-	CSVVDLRGQGATEAFF	TGCAGCGTTGTGGACTTGAGGGGACAGGGGGCAACTGAAGCTTTCTTT
15	TRBV7-2	TRBJ2-7	TRBD2	-	CASSRGGGESYEQYF	TGTGCCAGCAGCCGAGGCGGGGGTGAGTCCTACGAGCAGTACTTC
13	TRBV5-1	TRBJ2-7	-	-	CASSRDTNYEQYF	TGCGCCAGCTCGAGGGACACTAACTACGAGCAGTACTTC
18	TRBV7-6	TRBJ2-5	TRBD2	-	CASSRLGLAGGRRGTQYF	TGTGCCAGCAGCCGCCTGGGACTAGCGGGAGGGCGAAGGGGGACCCAGTACTTC